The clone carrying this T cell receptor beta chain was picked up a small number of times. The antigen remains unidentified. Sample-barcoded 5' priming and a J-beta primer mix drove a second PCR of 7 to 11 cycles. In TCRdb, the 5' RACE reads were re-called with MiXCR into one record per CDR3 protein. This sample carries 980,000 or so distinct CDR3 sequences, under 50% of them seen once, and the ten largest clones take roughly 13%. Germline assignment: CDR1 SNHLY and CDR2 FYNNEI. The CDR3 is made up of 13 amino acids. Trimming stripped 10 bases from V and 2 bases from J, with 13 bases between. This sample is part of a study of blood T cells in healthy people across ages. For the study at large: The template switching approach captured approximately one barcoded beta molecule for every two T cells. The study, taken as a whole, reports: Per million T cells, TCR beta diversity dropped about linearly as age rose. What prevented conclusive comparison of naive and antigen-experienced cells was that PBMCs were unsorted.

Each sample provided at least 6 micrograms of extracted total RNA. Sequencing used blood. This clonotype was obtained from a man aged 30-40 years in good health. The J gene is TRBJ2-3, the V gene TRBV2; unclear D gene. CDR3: CAIPRLATDTQYF. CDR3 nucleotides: TGTGCCATCCCAAGGCTCGCCACAGATACGCAGTATTTT.